Presented here are 16 T cell receptor beta chains from one specimen sequenced in a study of pediatric ulcerative colitis. Only in-frame clones appear in the TCRdb table, and some are missing; sequencing was by immunoSEQ multiplex PCR. The sample yields some 57,000 clones, about 89% seen once. The specimen was blood. The receptors were gathered from a boy between 10 and 17 years old who was a control in a study of pediatric ulcerative colitis.

The chain is built from TRBV18 and TRBJ2-7, with D unresolved. The CDR3 loop spans 17 amino acids. The germline CDR1 and CDR2 sequences are KGHSH and LQKENI. Trimming took 3 bases from V and 1 from J, leaving 19 bases between them. CDR3 DNA sequence: TGTGCCAGCTCACCCCTCCCTGCAACGAGAGGTTCCTACGAGCAGTACTTC. Amino acid sequence: CASSPLPATRGSYEQYF.

This chain links TRBV4-3 with TRBJ2-7; 11 nucleotides agree with TRBD1. The CDR3 runs 17 residues. J was trimmed by 4 bases and V by 0 bases; bases with no gene match: 8. CDR1 LGHNA and CDR2 YSLEER come from the germline V gene. The CDR3 protein is CASSQDEDGQGAYEQYF. The CDR3, as DNA: TGCGCCAGCAGCCAAGATGAGGACGGACAGGGGGCGTACGAGCAGTACTTC.

V usage is TRBV2 and J usage is TRBJ2-3, with D hard to call. The CDR3 loop spans 15 amino acids. Between the trimmed V and J ends, which lost 3 bases and 1 base, there was a span of 11 bases. Germline values: CDR1 SNHLY, CDR2 FYNNEI. This CDR3 reads CASSESDWGTDTQYF. The CDR3 coding sequence is TGTGCCAGCAGTGAGTCAGATTGGGGCACAGATACGCAGTATTTT.

This sequence joins TRBV19 and TRBJ2-1; D is possibly TRBD2 (5 bases). CDR3 length: 19 amino acids. V was clipped by 2 bases and J by 1 base, with 21 bases between them. CDR1 and CDR2 (germline): LNHDA, SQIVND (reference sequence). CDR3: CASSISRTDFLLSYNEQFF. DNA for the CDR3: TGTGCCAGTAGTATATCCCGGACGGACTTCCTACTGTCCTACAATGAGCAGTTCTTC. Looking up the rest from reference TRBV19 and TRBJ2-1 gives the full variable domain: DGGITQSPKYLFRKEGQNVTLSCEQNLNHDAMYWYRQDPGQGLRLIYYSQIVNDFQKGDIAEGYSVSREKKESFPLTVTSAQKNPTAFYLCASSISRTDFLLSYNEQFFGPGTRLTVL.

J is TRBJ1-1 and V is TRBV19; possible D gene TRBD1, 6 bases. V was trimmed by 3 bases and J by 5 bases, leaving 10 bases between them. Germline CDR1 is LNHDA and CDR2 is SQIVND (reference sequence). This CDR3 is 13 amino acids long. The DNA of the CDR3 is TGTGCCAGTAGTATCAGGGGTGGGACTGAAGCTTTCTTT. Translating it yields CASSIRGGTEAFF.

This chain uses TRBV5-1 with TRBJ2-1, with a tentative D call TRBD2 (5 bases). Germline V CDR1 and CDR2: SGHRS, YFSETQ. V lost 5 bases and J 5 bases, leaving 11 bases between the germline ends. This CDR3 region has 13 residues. This CDR3 is CASSRGPNNEQFF. The CDR3 DNA reads TGCGCCAGCAGTCGCGGGCCTAACAATGAGCAGTTCTTC.

The V gene is TRBV18, the J gene TRBJ2-2; 14 nucleotides align to TRBD2. Germline trimming cut 5 bases from V and 6 bases from J; bases unmatched to any gene: 5. The germline CDR1 and CDR2 sequences are KGHSH and LQKENI. The CDR3 spans 16 residues. The CDR3 protein is CASSKGLAGASGELFF. The DNA for the CDR3 is TGTGCCAGCTCAAAGGGACTAGCGGGAGCGTCCGGGGAGCTGTTTTTT.

CDR3 DNA sequence: TGCGCCAGCAGCCAACCCTTAACAGCTTTAGCCAAAAACATTCAGTACTTC. It encodes CASSQPLTALAKNIQYF. The V gene is TRBV4-1, the J gene TRBJ2-4, with unresolved D. From germline, CDR1 is MGHRA and CDR2 YSYEKL. V was trimmed by 2 bases and J by 0 bases, leaving 14 bases between them. There are 17 residues in the CDR3.

This clone occurred a few times. This chain's CDR3 is CATRLDQGEKLFF. The CDR3 bases are TGTGCCACCCGATTGGATCAGGGTGAAAAACTGTTTTTT. V is TRBV2 and J is TRBJ1-4, with D possibly matching TRBD1 (5 bases). Germline V gene data show CDR1 as SNHLY and CDR2 as FYNNEI. V lost 10 bases to trimming and J lost 7 bases, with 16 bases between them. The CDR3 totals 13 residues.

The table lists this clone with a few counts. This sequence joins TRBV4-3 and TRBJ1-6; D not resolved. Germline V gene data show CDR1 as LGHNA and CDR2 as YSLEER. The CDR3 runs to 15 residues. The V and J ends lost 0 bases and 8 bases respectively, with 11 bases between them. The CDR3 loop reads CASSQDFGWDSPLHF. CDR3 nucleotide sequence: TGCGCCAGCAGCCAAGATTTCGGGTGGGATTCACCCCTCCACTTT.

This chain connects TRBV6-5 to TRBJ2-2; D remains unclear. The V and J ends lost 6 bases and 5 bases respectively, with 7 bases between them. Germline V gives CDR1 MNHEY, CDR2 SVGAGI. The CDR3 loop spans 12 amino acids. As DNA, the CDR3 is TGTGCCAGCAGATTAGCTACCGGGGAGCTGTTTTTT. This encodes CASRLATGELFF.

V usage is TRBV10-3 and J usage is TRBJ1-5; D is unresolved. This CDR3 has 13 residues. CDR1 is ENHRY, CDR2 SYGVKD, per germline. The V and J ends lost 3 bases and 3 bases respectively, with 6 bases between them. In nucleotides, the CDR3 is TGTGCCATCAGTGAACCCAACAATCAGCCCCAGCATTTT. Protein sequence: CAISEPNNQPQHF.

This chain connects TRBV28 to TRBJ2-3, with 7 bases fitting TRBD1. V lost 6 bases and J lost 4; bases outside the gene matches: 4. CDR1 and CDR2 (germline): MDHEN, SYDVKM. The CDR3 has 13 amino acids. The CDR3 sequence is CASRLQGADTQYF. Here the CDR3 DNA reads TGTGCCAGCAGACTTCAGGGGGCAGATACGCAGTATTTT.

The V gene is TRBV7-6, the J gene TRBJ2-7, with D uncertain. The V end was cut by 0 bases, the J end by 2 bases, with 8 bases between. CDR1 SGHVS and CDR2 FNYEAQ come from the germline V gene. CDR3 length equals 14 residues. The CDR3 sequence is CASSLAPPAYEQYF. The DNA of the CDR3 is TGTGCCAGCAGCTTAGCCCCTCCCGCCTACGAGCAGTACTTC.

The chain couples TRBV15 to TRBJ2-1; 12 bases line up with TRBD2. Germline V gene sequence: CDR1 LNHNV, CDR2 YYDKDF (reference sequence). Germline trimming cut 0 bases from V and 7 bases from J; bases unmatched to any gene: 10. This CDR3 has 18 residues. The DNA for the CDR3 is TGTGCCACCAGCAGAGACGCGGGGCTAGCGGGGGGGCATAATGAGCAGTTCTTC. Translated: CATSRDAGLAGGHNEQFF.

This sequence joins TRBV28 and TRBJ2-7; TRBD1 might be the D (6 bases). Germline CDR1 is MDHEN and CDR2 is SYDVKM. This CDR3 spans 14 amino acids. Trimming left V 5 bases short and J 7 bases short, with 18 bases between. CDR3 protein: CASSIRGRVEEQYF. CDR3 nucleotide sequence: TGTGCCAGCAGTATCAGGGGACGGGTAGAAGAGCAGTACTTC.